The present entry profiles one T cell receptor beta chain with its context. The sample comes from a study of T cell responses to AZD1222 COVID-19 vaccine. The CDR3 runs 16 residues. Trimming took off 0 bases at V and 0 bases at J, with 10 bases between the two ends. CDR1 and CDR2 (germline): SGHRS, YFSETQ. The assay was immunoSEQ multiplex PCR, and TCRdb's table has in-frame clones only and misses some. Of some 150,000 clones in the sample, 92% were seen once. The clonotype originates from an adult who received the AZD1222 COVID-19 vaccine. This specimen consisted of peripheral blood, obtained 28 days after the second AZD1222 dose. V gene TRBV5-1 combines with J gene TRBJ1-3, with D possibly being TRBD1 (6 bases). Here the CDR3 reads CASSLGGTLSGNTIYF. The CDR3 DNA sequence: TGCGCCAGCAGCTTGGGCGGGACACTCTCTGGAAACACCATATATTTT.